This TCR beta chain appears in the sequencing data of a study of blood T cell repertoires in COVID-19 (TCRdb year 2020). Looking at the study overall: Collaborator samples came from the United States, Italy and Spain and covered acute and convalescent phases of COVID-19. The prospective study material was composed of cDNA or gDNA derived from T cells, B-cell-depleted T cells, or PBMCs. Deeply sampled blood TCRbeta repertoires from subjects exposed to, actively infected with, or recovered from COVID-19 were included in the dataset. The repertoires were released in a freely available public database meant as a resource for research on the immune response to SARS-CoV-2. Samples came from the ongoing ImmuneRACE study (first 160 participants) plus 1,254 subjects from 6 global collaborators. Sample metadata almost always included a de-identified subject ID, COVID-19 status, age in years and sex. HLA class I and class II types, where available, came from metadata supplied by the sample provider rather than from assay-based typing.

General conclusions and limits of the study: The amount of clinical and demographic metadata varied by source and participant and was provided uncurated.

With respect to this clone: Its target antigen remains unknown. Base qualities were left out, and no much larger clone turns up one base away.

TCRbeta CDR3 regions were amplified from genomic DNA by means of the immunoSEQ Assay, a bias-controlled multiplex PCR. The study's processing was this. The number of nucleated cells in each sample was estimated from the amplification of reference gene primers within the assay. To quantify the absolute abundance of each unique TCRbeta CDR3 rearrangement, sequence reads were collapsed and filtered. For each sample, productive Simpson clonality was calculated as the square root of Simpson's diversity index across productive rearrangements. This immuneACCESS table, as held by TCRdb, lists in-frame sequences with V and J called but not all clones. Of the missing ones, under half trace to an unresolved V gene in checked studies; the others have no known cause. The V and J calls and clone size are taken from that table; D and trimming were inferred from the DNA. Within this sample are 230,000 or so clones, with about 90% of them counted one time only. 1.9% of the sample rests with the top ten.

Reading the germline V gene gives CDR1 MDHEN and CDR2 SYDVKM. CDR3 length: 13 amino acids, cysteine to phenylalanine. The retained sequence is limited to the CDR3, 39 bases, with the frame set at the first base. Trimming costs V 0 bases and J 5 bases, and their ends lie 8 bases apart. Whole blood was collected in K2EDTA tubes by collaborating institutions according to the institutions' own protocols. For TCRbeta analysis, collaborators shipped samples as frozen whole blood, isolated PBMCs, or DNA extracted from either of those sample types. Recombination linked TRBV28 to TRBJ2-7, with the D segment identity uncertain. The sample consisted of peripheral blood. The receptor's source is a man aged 35 to 55 with active or convalescent COVID-19. In nucleotide form, the sequence is TGTGCCAGCAGTTTATGGCAGGCCCACGAGCAGTACTTC. This yields the protein CASSLWQAHEQYF.